This TCR beta chain was profiled in a study of blood T cell repertoires in COVID-19. Profiling relied on immunoSEQ multiplex PCR, and the TCRdb table lists in-frame clones only, not all of them. Here the sample spans approximately 84,000 clones, 75% to 90% being singletons. This CDR3 is built from 15 residues. The V gene end was trimmed by 6 bases and the J gene end by 1 base; junction bases not matched to a gene: 2. CDR1 is SNHLY and CDR2 is FYNNEI in the germline V gene. Sequencing was done on a sample of peripheral blood. V gene TRBV2 combines with J gene TRBJ2-2; 10 nucleotides align to TRBD1. The receptor comes from a human donor with active COVID-19. The donor label of this sample is uncertain. As DNA, the CDR3 is TGTGCCAGCAGGGGGGACAGGGGGAACACCGGGGAGCTGTTTTTT. Protein product: CASRGDRGNTGELFF.